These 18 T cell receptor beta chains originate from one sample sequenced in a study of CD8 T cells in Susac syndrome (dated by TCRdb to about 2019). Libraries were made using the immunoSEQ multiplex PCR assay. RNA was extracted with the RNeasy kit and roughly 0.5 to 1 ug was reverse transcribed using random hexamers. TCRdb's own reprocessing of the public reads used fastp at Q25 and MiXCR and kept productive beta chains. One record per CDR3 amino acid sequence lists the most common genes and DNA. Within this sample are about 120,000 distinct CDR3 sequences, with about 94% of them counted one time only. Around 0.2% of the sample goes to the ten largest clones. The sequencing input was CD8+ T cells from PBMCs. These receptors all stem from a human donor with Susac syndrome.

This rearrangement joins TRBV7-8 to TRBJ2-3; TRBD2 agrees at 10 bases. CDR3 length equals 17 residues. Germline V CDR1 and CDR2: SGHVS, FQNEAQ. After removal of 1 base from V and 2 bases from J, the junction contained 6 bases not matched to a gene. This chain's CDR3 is CASSLGSGRPPTDTQYF. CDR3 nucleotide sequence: TGTGCCAGCAGCTTAGGTAGCGGGAGGCCGCCCACAGATACGCAGTATTTT.

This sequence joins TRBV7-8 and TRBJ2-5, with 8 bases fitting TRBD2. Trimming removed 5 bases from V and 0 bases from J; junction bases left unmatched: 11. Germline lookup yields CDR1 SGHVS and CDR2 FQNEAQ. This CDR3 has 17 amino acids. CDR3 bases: TGTGCCAGCAGCCTCTTACGTGTGACTAGCGACCAAGAGACCCAGTACTTC. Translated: CASSLLRVTSDQETQYF. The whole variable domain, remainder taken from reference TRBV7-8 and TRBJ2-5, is GAGVSQSPRYKVAKRGQDVALRCDPISGHVSLFWYQQALGQGPEFLTYFQNEAQLDKSGLPSDRFFAERPEGSVSTLKIQRTQQEDSAVYLCASSLLRVTSDQETQYFGPGTRLLVL.

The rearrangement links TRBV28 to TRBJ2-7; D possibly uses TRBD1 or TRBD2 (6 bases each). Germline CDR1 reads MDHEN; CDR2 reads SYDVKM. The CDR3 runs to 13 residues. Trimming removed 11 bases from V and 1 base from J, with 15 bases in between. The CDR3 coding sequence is TGTGCCGCCTGGGGGGCTCGATCCTACGAGCAGTACTTC. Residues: CAAWGARSYEQYF.

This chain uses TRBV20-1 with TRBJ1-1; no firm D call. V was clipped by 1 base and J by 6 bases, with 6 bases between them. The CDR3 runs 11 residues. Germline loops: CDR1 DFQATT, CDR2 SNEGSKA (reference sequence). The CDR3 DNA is TGCAGTGCTAGAGGGGGTCCTGAAGCTTTCTTT. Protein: CSARGGPEAFF.

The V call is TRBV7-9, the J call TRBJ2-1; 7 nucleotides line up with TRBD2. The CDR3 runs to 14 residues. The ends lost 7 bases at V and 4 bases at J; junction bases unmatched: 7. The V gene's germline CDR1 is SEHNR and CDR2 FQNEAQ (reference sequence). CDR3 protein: CASNLAEIYNEQFF. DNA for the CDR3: TGTGCCAGCAACCTAGCGGAAATTTACAATGAGCAGTTCTTC.

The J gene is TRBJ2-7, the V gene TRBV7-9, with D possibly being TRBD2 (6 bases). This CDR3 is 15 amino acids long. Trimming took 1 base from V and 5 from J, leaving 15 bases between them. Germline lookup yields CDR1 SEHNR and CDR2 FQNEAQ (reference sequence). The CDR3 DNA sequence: TGTGCCAGCAGCTTAGTTTCCGGGGGTGGCGACGAGCAGTACTTC. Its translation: CASSLVSGGGDEQYF.

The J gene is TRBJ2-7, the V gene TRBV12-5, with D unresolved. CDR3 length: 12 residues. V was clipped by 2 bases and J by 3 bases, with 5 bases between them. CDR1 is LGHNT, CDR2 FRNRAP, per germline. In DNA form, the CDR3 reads TGTGCTAGTGGTTTGACGTACTACGAGCAGTACTTC. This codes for CASGLTYYEQYF.

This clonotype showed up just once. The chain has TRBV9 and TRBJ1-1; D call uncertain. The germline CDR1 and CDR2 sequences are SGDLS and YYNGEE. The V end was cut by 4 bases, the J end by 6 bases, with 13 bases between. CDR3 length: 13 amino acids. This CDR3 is CASSSDGVSEAFF. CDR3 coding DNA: TGTGCCAGCAGCTCGGACGGAGTCTCTGAAGCTTTCTTT. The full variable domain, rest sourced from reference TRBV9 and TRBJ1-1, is DSGVTQTPKHLITATGQRVTLRCSPRSGDLSVYWYQQSLDQGLQFLIQYYNGEERAKGNILERFSAQQFPDLHSELNLSSLELGDSALYFCASSSDGVSEAFFGQGTRLTVV.

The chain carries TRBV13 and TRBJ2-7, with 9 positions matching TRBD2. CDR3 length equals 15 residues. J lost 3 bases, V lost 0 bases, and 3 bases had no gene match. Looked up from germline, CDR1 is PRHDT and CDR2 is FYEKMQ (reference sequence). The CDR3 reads CASSLGTSGFYEQYF. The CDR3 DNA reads TGTGCCAGCAGCTTAGGGACTAGCGGATTCTACGAGCAGTACTTC.

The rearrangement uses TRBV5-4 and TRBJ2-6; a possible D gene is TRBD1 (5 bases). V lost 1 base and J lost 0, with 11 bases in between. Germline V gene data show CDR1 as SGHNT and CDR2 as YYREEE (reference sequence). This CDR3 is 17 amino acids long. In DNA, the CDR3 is TGTGCCAGCAGCTTGAGTGGGGCGTACTCTGGGGCCAACGTCCTGACTTTC. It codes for CASSLSGAYSGANVLTF.

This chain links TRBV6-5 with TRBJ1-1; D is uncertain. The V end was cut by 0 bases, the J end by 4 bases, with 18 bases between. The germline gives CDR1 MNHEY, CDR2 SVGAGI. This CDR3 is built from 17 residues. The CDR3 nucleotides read TGTGCCAGCAGTTACTCAAGGGCCGGAGGTGCGGGCACTGAAGCTTTCTTT. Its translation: CASSYSRAGGAGTEAFF.

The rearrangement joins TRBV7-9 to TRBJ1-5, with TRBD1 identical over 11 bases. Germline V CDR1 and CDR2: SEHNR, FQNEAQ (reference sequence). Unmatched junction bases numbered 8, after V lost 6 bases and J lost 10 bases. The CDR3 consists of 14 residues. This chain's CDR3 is CASSLGQGEGPQHF. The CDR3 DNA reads TGTGCCAGCAGTTTGGGACAGGGGGAGGGACCCCAGCATTTT.

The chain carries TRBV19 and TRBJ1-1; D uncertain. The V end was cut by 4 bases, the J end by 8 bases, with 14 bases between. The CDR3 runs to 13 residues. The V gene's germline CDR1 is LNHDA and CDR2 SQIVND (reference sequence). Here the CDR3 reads CASSTVPGAEAFF. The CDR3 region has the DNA TGTGCCAGTAGTACCGTCCCTGGAGCAGAAGCTTTCTTT.

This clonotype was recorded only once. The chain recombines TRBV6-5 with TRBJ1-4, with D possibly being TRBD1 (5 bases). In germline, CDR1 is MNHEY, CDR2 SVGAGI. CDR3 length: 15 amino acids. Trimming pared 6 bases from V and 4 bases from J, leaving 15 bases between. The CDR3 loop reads CASRSDSHLNEKLFF. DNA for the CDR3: TGTGCCAGCAGATCCGACAGCCACCTTAATGAAAAACTGTTTTTT.

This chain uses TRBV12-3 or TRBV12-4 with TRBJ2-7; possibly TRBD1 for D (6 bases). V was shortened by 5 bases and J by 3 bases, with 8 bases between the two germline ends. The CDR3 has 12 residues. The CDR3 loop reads CASSTDSYEQYF. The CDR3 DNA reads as TGTGCCAGCAGTACGGACAGCTACGAGCAGTACTTC.

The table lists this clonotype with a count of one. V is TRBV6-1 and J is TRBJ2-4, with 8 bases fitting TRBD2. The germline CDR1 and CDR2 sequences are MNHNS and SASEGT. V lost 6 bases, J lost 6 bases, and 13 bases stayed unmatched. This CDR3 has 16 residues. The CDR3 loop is CASRRTSGIAGNIQYF. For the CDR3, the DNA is TGTGCCAGCAGGCGTACTAGCGGTATAGCGGGAAACATTCAGTACTTC.

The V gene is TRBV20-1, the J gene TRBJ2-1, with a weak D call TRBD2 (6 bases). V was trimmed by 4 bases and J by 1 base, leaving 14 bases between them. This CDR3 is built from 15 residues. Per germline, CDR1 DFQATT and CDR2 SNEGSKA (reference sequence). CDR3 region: CSAKRLGLSYNEQFF. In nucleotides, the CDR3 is TGCAGTGCTAAAAGACTAGGACTTTCCTACAATGAGCAGTTCTTC.

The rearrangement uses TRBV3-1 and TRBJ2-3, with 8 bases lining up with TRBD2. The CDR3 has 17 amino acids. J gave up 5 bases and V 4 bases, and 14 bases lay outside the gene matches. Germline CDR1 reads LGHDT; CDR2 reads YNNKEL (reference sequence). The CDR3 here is CASSPVAGTRRGDTQYF. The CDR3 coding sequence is TGTGCCAGCAGCCCCGTGGCCGGGACTAGGAGGGGAGATACGCAGTATTTT.